Presented here are 30 T cell receptor beta chains from one specimen sequenced in a study of blood T cells in healthy people across ages. A J-beta primer mix and a sample-barcoded 5' primer were used in a second PCR of about 7 to 11 cycles. Using its own MiXCR run on the 5' RACE reads, TCRdb lists one record per CDR3 protein. The sample includes some 900,000 distinct CDR3 sequences, roughly 48% of them seen just once. Specimen: blood. The receptors were gathered from a man aged 30 to 39 in good health.

CDR3 amino acids: CSAPPGGAVANYGYTF. CDR3 sequence (DNA): TGCAGTGCTCCTCCGGGGGGGGCTGTGGCTAACTATGGCTACACCTTC. The chain links TRBV20-1 to TRBJ1-2, with D maybe TRBD1 (6 bases). Trimming stripped 5 bases from V and 0 bases from J, with 19 bases between. The CDR3 contains 16 residues. CDR1 is DFQATT, CDR2 SNEGSKA, per germline (reference sequence).

The chain links TRBV20-1 to TRBJ2-3, with D possibly TRBD1 on 6 matching bases. V was shortened by 1 base and J by 6 bases, with 11 bases between the two germline ends. CDR3 length equals 13 residues. Germline V gene data show CDR1 as DFQATT and CDR2 as SNEGSKA (reference sequence). The CDR3 here is CSARASRGDTQYF. For the CDR3, the DNA is TGCAGTGCTAGAGCGTCAAGGGGGGATACGCAGTATTTT.

This sequence joins TRBV4-2 and TRBJ1-5; tentatively, D is TRBD1 (6 bases). This CDR3 region has 16 residues. V shed 1 base and J shed 1 base, with 11 bases lying between them. From germline, CDR1 is LGHNA and CDR2 YNFKEQ. In DNA form, the CDR3 reads TGTGCCAGCAGCCAAGCCGAACAGGGCAGCAATCAGCCCCAGCATTTT. It encodes CASSQAEQGSNQPQHF.

The V gene is TRBV28, the J gene TRBJ2-6, with a tentative D call TRBD1 (6 bases). Trimming left V 4 bases short and J 2 bases short, with 24 bases between. CDR1 and CDR2 (germline): MDHEN, SYDVKM. The CDR3 totals 20 residues. Here the CDR3 reads CASSSLRSNRVSAGANVLTF. The CDR3 DNA follows: TGTGCCAGCAGTTCACTCCGATCAAACAGGGTTTCAGCTGGGGCCAACGTCCTGACTTTC.

This clonotype was counted a few times. The chain has TRBV15 and TRBJ1-2; TRBD1 matches 7 bases. Germline assignment: CDR1 LNHNV and CDR2 YYDKDF (reference sequence). The CDR3 contains 17 residues. V lost 0 bases to trimming and J lost 2 bases; unmatched junction nucleotides: 9. The chain's CDR3 is CATSRDLVTGRNYGYTF. The CDR3 DNA reads as TGTGCCACCAGCAGAGATCTGGTGACAGGGAGGAACTATGGCTACACCTTC.

This clonotype came up a few times. The chain joins TRBV28 to TRBJ2-1; D perhaps matches TRBD2 (6 bases). V gave up 5 bases and J gave up 6 bases, with 20 bases separating them. The CDR3 spans 16 residues. Germline-derived CDR1 and CDR2 are MDHEN and SYDVKM. DNA for the CDR3: TGTGCCAGCAGTCCTCCGGGGCTAGCGACCCTCAATGAGCAGTTCTTC. Its translation is CASSPPGLATLNEQFF.

J is TRBJ2-3 and V is TRBV20-1; 8 bases line up with TRBD1. This CDR3 has 15 residues. Germline V gene lookup returns CDR1 DFQATT and CDR2 SNEGSKA (reference sequence). V was pared by 0 bases and J by 1 base, with 3 bases of the junction left unmatched. CDR3 protein: CSARDMGQGTDTQYF. As DNA, the CDR3 is TGCAGTGCTAGAGATATGGGACAGGGCACAGATACGCAGTATTTT.

This rearrangement joins TRBV7-2 to TRBJ2-5, with 8 bases that match TRBD2. CDR1 is SGHTA and CDR2 is FQGNSA in the germline V gene. Trimming removed 3 bases from V and 5 bases from J; junction bases left unmatched: 11. CDR3 size: 16 residues. CDR3 amino acids: CASSFPSGRGHETQYF. CDR3 DNA sequence: TGTGCCAGCAGCTTCCCCAGCGGGAGAGGGCACGAGACCCAGTACTTC.

The rearrangement links TRBV5-6 to TRBJ1-2; D is ambiguous. Germline CDR1 reads SGHDT; CDR2 reads YYEEEE. The CDR3 covers 15 residues. The V end was cut by 1 base, the J end by 4 bases, with 14 bases between. CDR3 DNA: TGTGCCAGCAGCTTGAGTGGCGGTGGACCCTATGGCTACACCTTC. This translates into CASSLSGGGPYGYTF.

This clonotype is a singleton in its sample. V is TRBV12-3 or TRBV12-4 and J is TRBJ1-6, with 7 nucleotides matching TRBD1. The CDR3 consists of 15 residues. V lost 3 bases and J lost 9; bases outside the gene matches: 8. CDR3 nucleotides: TGTGCCAGCAGTTTCGAGGGGGCTAGCGCTTCACCCCTCCACTTT. Residues: CASSFEGASASPLHF.

V and J are TRBV3-1 and TRBJ2-1; 12 bases line up with TRBD2. The V and J ends lost 0 bases and 3 bases, in that order; junction bases with no gene match: 3. CDR1 LGHDT and CDR2 YNNKEL come from the germline V gene (reference sequence). The CDR3 is 17 residues long. This CDR3 is CASSQDLTSGGYNEQFF. CDR3 DNA sequence: TGTGCCAGCAGCCAAGATCTGACTAGCGGGGGCTACAATGAGCAGTTCTTC.

The chain uses TRBV4-2 and TRBJ2-4; TRBD1 is a possible D gene (5 bases). The V end was cut by 4 bases, the J end by 13 bases, with 29 bases between. Per the germline V gene, CDR1 is LGHNA and CDR2 is YNFKEQ. CDR3 length: 17 residues. This CDR3 is CASSPSEQGRVVNEQYF. The DNA for the CDR3 is TGTGCCAGCAGCCCATCCGAGCAGGGCAGGGTGGTCAATGAGCAGTACTTC.

CDR3 coding DNA: TGCGCCAGCAGCCAAGAGCGTGGCGGGAGCTCCTACAATGAGCAGTTCTTC. Its translation: CASSQERGGSSYNEQFF. J is TRBJ2-1 and V is TRBV4-1; TRBD2 agrees at 7 bases. Trimming at V came to 0 bases and at J to 0 bases, leaving 5 bases not matched to a gene. Per germline, CDR1 MGHRA and CDR2 YSYEKL. The CDR3 runs 17 residues.

J is TRBJ2-1 and V is TRBV4-1; D remains ambiguous. The V and J ends lost 3 bases and 10 bases respectively, with 13 bases between them. This CDR3 has 13 residues. Per germline, CDR1 MGHRA and CDR2 YSYEKL. The CDR3 sequence is CASSQSPSGEQFF. Written as DNA, the CDR3 is TGCGCCAGCAGCCAGAGCCCCTCGGGCGAGCAGTTCTTC.

About this clonotype itself: Relative to the germline gene, one junction end is altered; a read error may explain this. The chain recombines TRBV10-3 with TRBJ2-3; a weak D match, TRBD2 (6 bases). Per germline, CDR1 ENHRY and CDR2 SYGVKD. The CDR3 covers 14 residues. The CDR3 reads CAIKSAGSTDTRYF. The DNA of the CDR3 is TGTGCCATCAAATCCGCCGGGAGCACAGATACGCGGTATTTT.

Remarks on this clonotype: With a much larger clone just one base away, this may be a read error. V is TRBV5-1 and J is TRBJ2-7; 7 nucleotides match TRBD1. The trim removed 4 bases at V and 7 bases at J, leaving 11 bases unmatched. Germline V CDR1 and CDR2: SGHRS, YFSETQ. The CDR3 length is 14 residues. CDR3 in DNA: TGCGCCAGCAGCCGCCAGGGGGAAGACAATGAGCAGTACTTC. It is translated as CASSRQGEDNEQYF. Full variable domain (remainder filled in from reference TRBV5-1 and TRBJ2-7): KAGVTQTPRYLIKTRGQQVTLSCSPISGHRSVSWYQQTPGQGLQFLFEYFSETQRNKGNFPGRFSGRQFSNSRSEMNVSTLELGDSALYLCASSRQGEDNEQYFGPGTRLTVT.

The chain has TRBV6-6 and TRBJ1-2; no definite D call. Between the trimmed V and J ends, which lost 3 bases and 0 bases, there was a span of 5 bases. Germline values: CDR1 MNHNY, CDR2 SVGAGI (reference sequence). The CDR3 spans 13 residues. Here the CDR3 DNA reads TGTGCCAGCAGTTATGCTCCTAACTATGGCTACACCTTC. Translation gives CASSYAPNYGYTF.

V usage is TRBV14 and J usage is TRBJ1-2, with a weak D call TRBD1 (5 bases). CDR3 length: 13 amino acids. V was clipped by 4 bases and J by 6 bases, with 12 bases between them. Germline V gene data show CDR1 as SGHDN and CDR2 as FVKESK. The CDR3 DNA is TGTGCCAGCAGCCCCCAGGGTTTGGATGGCTACACCTTC. Its translation: CASSPQGLDGYTF.

This clonotype was counted between two and nine times. The chain employs TRBV24-1 and TRBJ1-5; D gene uncertain. The germline V and J ends were trimmed by 3 bases and 6 bases, with 11 bases remaining between them. The CDR3 is 14 amino acids. Germline assignment: CDR1 KGHDR and CDR2 SFDVKD. The CDR3 DNA sequence: TGTGCCACCAGTGATCCCTCTAATGGTCAGCCCCAGCATTTT. As protein: CATSDPSNGQPQHF.

This clonotype was recorded a few times. The V call is TRBV20-1, the J call TRBJ2-1; tentatively, D is TRBD1 or TRBD2 (6 bases each). This CDR3 is 13 amino acids long. The V gene's germline CDR1 is DFQATT and CDR2 SNEGSKA (reference sequence). V shed 3 bases and J shed 7 bases, with 13 bases lying between them. CDR3 protein: CSASGGWSNEQFF. The CDR3 DNA reads TGCAGTGCTAGCGGGGGCTGGTCGAATGAGCAGTTCTTC.

V and J are TRBV28 and TRBJ2-7; D might be TRBD1 (5 bases). Trimming shortened V by 6 bases and J by 6 bases, and 12 bases separated the two germline ends. The CDR3 length is 12 residues. Germline V gives CDR1 MDHEN, CDR2 SYDVKM. The CDR3 region is CASSRDSGEQYF. Written as DNA, the CDR3 is TGTGCCAGCAGCAGGGATTCTGGCGAGCAGTACTTC. Looking up the rest from reference TRBV28 and TRBJ2-7 gives the full variable domain: DVKVTQSSRYLVKRTGEKVFLECVQDMDHENMFWYRQDPGLGLRLIYFSYDVKMKEKGDIPEGYSVSREKKERFSLILESASTNQTSMYLCASSRDSGEQYFGPGTRLTVT.

This clonotype was detected only a few times. The V and J genes are TRBV18 and TRBJ2-5; 7 bases are a match to TRBD1. The germline CDR1 and CDR2 sequences are KGHSH and LQKENI. With 6 bases clipped from V and 8 bases from J, the junction kept 12 bases outside the gene matches. This CDR3 has 14 residues. The CDR3, as DNA: TGTGCCAGCTCGCCCGGGACAGACAAGAGAACCCAGTACTTC. Amino acids: CASSPGTDKRTQYF. Full variable domain (missing parts from reference TRBV18 and TRBJ2-5): NAGVMQNPRHLVRRRGQEARLRCSPMKGHSHVYWYRQLPEEGLKFMVYLQKENIIDESGMPKERFSAEFPKEGPSILRIQQVVRGDSAAYFCASSPGTDKRTQYFGPGTRLLVL.

Note on this clonotype: One end of the junction is discordant with germline, which a read error may explain. The gene calls are TRBV3-1 and TRBJ2-7; TRBD2 might be the D (7 bases). CDR1 LGHDT and CDR2 YNNKEL come from the germline V gene (reference sequence). The CDR3 contains 16 residues. CDR3: CASSLRRGAVGETQSF. CDR3 coding DNA: TGTGCCAGCAGCCTCCGCCGGGGGGCGGTAGGCGAGACCCAGTCCTTC.

The rearrangement joins TRBV5-5 to TRBJ2-1; no firm D call. Near its end, the DNA agrees better with TRBJ2-7, so the J call may be wrong. The germline CDR1 and CDR2 sequences are SGHKS and YYEKEE (reference sequence). The CDR3 consists of 16 residues. CDR3 sequence reads: CASSYDAGQTYNEQYF. DNA for the CDR3: TGTGCCAGCAGCTATGACGCAGGCCAGACCTACAATGAGCAGTACTTC.

This clonotype occurred once. V is TRBV6-4 and J is TRBJ2-6; D is possibly TRBD1 (7 bases). The CDR3 spans 17 residues. Germline CDR1 and CDR2: MRHNA and SNTAGT. V was trimmed by 5 bases and J by 3 bases, leaving 17 bases between them. The CDR3 sequence is CASSRQGGGGGANVLTF. The CDR3 DNA reads TGTGCCAGCAGTCGACAGGGAGGTGGTGGTGGGGCCAACGTCCTGACTTTC.

The V and J genes are TRBV21-1 and TRBJ2-7; the table's D call TRBD1 went unverified against the DNA. TRBV21-1 is a pseudogene locus. The CDR3 is made up of 15 amino acids. In DNA form, the CDR3 reads TGTGCCAGCAACTTTCGGCCAGGACAGAACTACGAGCAGTACTTC. Translation: CASNFRPGQNYEQYF.

The chain links TRBV28 to TRBJ2-2; TRBD1 matches at 12 bases. Germline CDR1 reads MDHEN; CDR2 reads SYDVKM. J gave up 4 bases and V 10 bases, and 10 bases lay outside the gene matches. The CDR3 consists of 16 residues. The CDR3 nucleotides are TGTGCCACCGACCGGGACAGGGGGCTAGGCACCGGGGAGCTGTTTTTT. As protein: CATDRDRGLGTGELFF.

The chain employs TRBV28 and TRBJ1-2; TRBD1 matches 10 bases. In germline, CDR1 is MDHEN, CDR2 SYDVKM. There are 15 residues in the CDR3. Unmatched junction bases numbered 4, after V lost 4 bases and J lost 2 bases. The CDR3 spells CASSSPDRGNYGYTF. The CDR3 coding sequence is TGTGCCAGCAGTTCCCCGGACAGGGGGAACTATGGCTACACCTTC.

This clonotype was detected a few times. The chain has TRBV12-3 or TRBV12-4 and TRBJ1-2; possibly TRBD1 for D (5 bases). The germline V and J ends were trimmed by 5 bases and 0 bases, with 16 bases remaining between them. The CDR3 sequence is 16 residues long. CDR3 sequence (DNA): TGTGCCAGCAGTACACGACAGACTCGAGCTAACTATGGCTACACCTTC. Its translation is CASSTRQTRANYGYTF.

Many counts were recorded for this clonotype. The rearrangement links TRBV10-3 to TRBJ1-6; D ambiguous. Trimming stripped 2 bases from V and 13 bases from J, with 24 bases between. This CDR3 contains 17 residues. Germline CDR1 and CDR2: ENHRY and SYGVKD. The CDR3 protein is CAISERQVASSASPLHF. The CDR3 nucleotides are TGTGCCATCAGTGAGCGCCAGGTTGCCTCTTCTGCCTCTCCCCTCCACTTT.